This record concerns one T cell receptor (beta chain) sequence. Antigen: not known. This sample was taken from a study of beta chain features in type 1 diabetes. Study-level information: Cell yields, age and gender were similar between patients and healthy donors. The study's findings and limits: TCRB CDR3 length was moderately but significantly reduced in all four CD4+ subsets of Type 1 diabetes patients.

Purity (above 95%) was reached by all sorted populations. Every bit of the isolated RNA underwent reverse transcription, so sequencing read expressed TCRB transcripts. The method was immunoSEQ multiplex PCR; TCRdb's version includes in-frame clones alone and lacks a portion of them. The sample has over 15,000 clones, 40% to 45% seen once; the top ten hold 0.4% to 0.6%. The CDR3 runs to 17 residues. Germline-derived CDR1 and CDR2 are SGHTA and FQGNSA. Germline trimming cut 1 base from V and 1 base from J; bases unmatched to any gene: 7. The J gene is TRBJ1-1, the V gene TRBV7-2; 9 bases map to TRBD1. This clonotype was sampled from a woman in her thirties or forties in good health. Sequencing used stem cell memory CD4+ T cells from blood. The CDR3 loop is CASSLEGTGWANTEAFF. The CDR3, as DNA: TGTGCCAGCAGCTTAGAGGGGACAGGGTGGGCGAACACTGAAGCTTTCTTT. The whole variable domain, remainder taken from reference TRBV7-2 and TRBJ1-1, is GAGVSQSPSNKVTEKGKDVELRCDPISGHTALYWYRQSLGQGLEFLIYFQGNSAPDKSGLPSDRFSAERTGGSVSTLTIQRTQQEDSAVYLCASSLEGTGWANTEAFFGQGTRLTVV.